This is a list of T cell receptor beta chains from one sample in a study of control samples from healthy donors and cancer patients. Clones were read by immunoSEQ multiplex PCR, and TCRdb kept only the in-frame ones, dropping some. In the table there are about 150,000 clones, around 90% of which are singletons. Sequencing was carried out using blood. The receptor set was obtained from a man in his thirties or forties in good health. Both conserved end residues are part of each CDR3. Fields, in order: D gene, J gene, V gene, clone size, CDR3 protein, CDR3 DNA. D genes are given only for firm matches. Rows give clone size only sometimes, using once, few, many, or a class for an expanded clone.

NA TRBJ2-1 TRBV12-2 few CASRFTGGQFF TGTGCAAGTCGCTTCACGGGAGGCCAGTTCTTC
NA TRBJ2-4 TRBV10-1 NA CASIEGLGRAKNIQYF TGCGCCAGCATCGAGGGGCTAGGAAGGGCCAAAAACATTCAGTACTTC
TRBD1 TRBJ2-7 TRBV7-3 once CASSLRQGDEQYF TGTGCCAGCAGCTTAAGACAGGGGGACGAGCAGTACTTC
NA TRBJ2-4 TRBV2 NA CASSVRSDTSLAKNIQYF TGTGCCAGCAGTGTTAGATCGGACACCTCTTTAGCCAAAAACATTCAGTACTTC
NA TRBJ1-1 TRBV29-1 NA CSVDPRTNTEAFF TGCAGCGTTGATCCCCGAACTAACACTGAAGCTTTCTTT
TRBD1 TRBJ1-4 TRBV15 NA CATSRATGAAEKLFF TGTGCCACCAGCAGAGCCACAGGGGCGGCGGAAAAACTGTTTTTT
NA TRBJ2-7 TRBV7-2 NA CASSLVGGLSEQYF TGTGCCAGCAGCTTAGTCGGGGGGCTGAGCGAGCAGTACTTC
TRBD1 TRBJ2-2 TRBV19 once CASSVGQSSGELFF TGTGCCAGTAGTGTGGGACAGTCTTCCGGGGAGCTGTTTTTT
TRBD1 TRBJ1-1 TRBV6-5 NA CATLQGVPNTEAFF TGTGCCACCCTCCAGGGGGTTCCGAACACTGAAGCTTTCTTT
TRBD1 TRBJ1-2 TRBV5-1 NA CASSMDRGAYGYTF TGCGCCAGCAGCATGGACAGGGGCGCCTATGGCTACACCTTC
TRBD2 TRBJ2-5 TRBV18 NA CASSPGLAGETQYF TGTGCCAGCTCACCGGGACTAGCGGGAGAGACCCAGTACTTC
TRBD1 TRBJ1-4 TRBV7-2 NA CASSLKSGGNEKLFF TGTGCCAGCAGCTTAAAATCAGGGGGGAATGAAAAACTGTTTTTT
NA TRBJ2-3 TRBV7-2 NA CASSLGVWEEGQYF TGTGCCAGCAGCTTAGGTGTTTGGGAGGAAGGGCAGTATTTT
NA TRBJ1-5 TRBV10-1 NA CASKGNQPQHF TGCGCCAGCAAGGGGAATCAGCCCCAGCATTTT
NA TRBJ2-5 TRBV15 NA CATSNRKGGQETQYF TGTGCCACCAGCAACCGAAAAGGGGGCCAAGAGACCCAGTACTTC
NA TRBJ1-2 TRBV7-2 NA CASSSPTALRGYTF TGTGCCAGCAGCTCCCCGACCGCTCTAAGGGGCTACACCTTC
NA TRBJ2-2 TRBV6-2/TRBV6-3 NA CASSYSQEAGELFF TGTGCCAGCAGTTACTCCCAGGAAGCCGGGGAGCTGTTTTTT
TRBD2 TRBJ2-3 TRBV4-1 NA CASSLGSASGRDTQYF TGCGCCAGCAGCCTAGGGTCGGCTAGCGGGAGAGATACGCAGTATTTT
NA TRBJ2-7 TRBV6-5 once CASSFGVHEQYF TGTGCCAGCTCTTTTGGGGTCCACGAGCAGTACTTC
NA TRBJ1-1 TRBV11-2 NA CASSADTEAFF TGTGCCAGCAGCGCGGACACTGAAGCTTTCTTT
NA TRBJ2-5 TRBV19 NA CASSIGGSVTQYF TGTGCCAGTAGTATAGGAGGGTCGGTGACCCAGTACTTC
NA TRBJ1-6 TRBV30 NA CAWSPPRSGPSYNSPLHF TGTGCCTGGAGTCCACCACGGTCAGGGCCCAGCTATAATTCACCCCTCCACTTT
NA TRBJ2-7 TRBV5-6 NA CASSAGHIPTFEQYF TGTGCCAGCAGCGCCGGACATATCCCTACCTTCGAGCAGTACTTC
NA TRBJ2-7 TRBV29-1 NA CSVVGPESYYEQYF TGCAGCGTTGTGGGCCCGGAGTCATACTACGAGCAGTACTTC
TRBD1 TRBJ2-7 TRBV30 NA CAWTRDSAYEQYF TGTGCCTGGACTCGGGACAGCGCATACGAGCAGTACTTC
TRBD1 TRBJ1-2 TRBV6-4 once CASSDRGDSHGYTF TGTGCCAGCAGTGACAGGGGGGACAGCCATGGCTACACCTTC
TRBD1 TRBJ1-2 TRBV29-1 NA CSVVGHRGSYGYTF TGCAGCGTTGTGGGCCACAGGGGGTCCTATGGCTACACCTTC
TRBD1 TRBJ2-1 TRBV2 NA CASSYDRAVDNEQFF TGTGCCAGCAGTTATGACAGGGCGGTTGACAATGAGCAGTTCTTC
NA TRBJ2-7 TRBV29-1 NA CSVGEPYEQYF TGCAGCGTTGGAGAACCCTACGAGCAATACTTC
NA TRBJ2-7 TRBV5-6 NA CASSRGRYEQYF TGTGCCAGCAGCCGGGGGCGCTACGAGCAGTACTTC
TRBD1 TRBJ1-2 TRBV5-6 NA CASSPGPGQGTYGYTF TGTGCCAGCAGCCCAGGACCGGGACAGGGGACCTATGGCTACACCTTC
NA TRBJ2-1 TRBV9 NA CASSVVTNWAEQFF TGTGCCAGCAGCGTAGTAACCAATTGGGCTGAGCAGTTCTTC
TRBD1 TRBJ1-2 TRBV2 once CASSEGTGSGYTF TGTGCCAGCAGTGAAGGGACAGGGTCTGGCTACACCTTC
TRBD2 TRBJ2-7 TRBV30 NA CAWAPGLAYEQYF TGTGCCTGGGCCCCGGGACTAGCCTACGAGCAGTACTTC
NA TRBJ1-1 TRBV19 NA CASRTAENKGGAFF TGTGCCAGCCGGACAGCTGAGAATAAGGGTGGAGCTTTCTTT
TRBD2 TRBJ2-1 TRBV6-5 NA CASTGLATNEQFF TGTGCCAGCACGGGACTAGCGACCAATGAGCAGTTCTTC
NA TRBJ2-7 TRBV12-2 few CASRLAPDHDSYEQYF TGTGCAAGTCGCTTAGCGCCGGACCACGATTCCTACGAGCAGTACTTC
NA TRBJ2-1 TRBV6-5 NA CASTLGTSSYNEQFF TGTGCCAGCACCCTAGGAACAAGCTCCTACAATGAGCAGTTCTTC
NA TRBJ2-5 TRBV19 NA CASSIQPGETQYF TGTGCCAGTAGTATACAACCAGGCGAGACCCAGTACTTC
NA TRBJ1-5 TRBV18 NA CASSLAGNNQPQHF TGTGCCAGCTCCCTGGCGGGGAACAATCAGCCCCAGCATTTT
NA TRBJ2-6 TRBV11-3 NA CASSARSSGANVLTF TGTGCCAGCAGCGCGCGAAGCTCTGGGGCCAACGTCCTGACTTTC
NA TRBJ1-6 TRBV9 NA CASRDSYNSPLHF TGTGCCAGCAGAGACAGCTATAATTCACCCCTCCACTTT
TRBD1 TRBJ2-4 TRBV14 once CASSQEGQGNIQYF TGTGCCAGCAGCCAAGAGGGACAGGGAAACATTCAGTACTTC
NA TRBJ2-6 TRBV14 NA CASSRGHNSGTGANVLTF TGTGCCAGCAGCCGCGGACACAACTCGGGGACCGGGGCCAACGTCCTGACTTTC
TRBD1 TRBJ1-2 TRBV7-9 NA CASSSADRRYGYTF TGTGCCAGCAGCTCGGCGGACAGGCGTTATGGCTACACCTTC
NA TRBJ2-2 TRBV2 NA CASNLQGSTGELFF TGTGCCAGCAATCTGCAGGGGAGCACCGGGGAGCTGTTTTTT
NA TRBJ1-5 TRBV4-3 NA CASSQAIGQTGIQPQHF TGCGCCAGCAGCCAAGCCATTGGACAGACAGGCATCCAGCCCCAGCATTTT
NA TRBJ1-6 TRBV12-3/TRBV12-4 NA CASSLGQSPLHF TGTGCCAGCAGTTTAGGACAGTCACCCCTCCACTTT
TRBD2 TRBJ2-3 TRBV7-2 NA CASSFGTSGSRNTQYF TGTGCCAGCAGCTTTGGGACTAGCGGGTCGCGGAATACGCAGTATTTT
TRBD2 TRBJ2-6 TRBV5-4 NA CASSQRGPGGANVLTF TGTGCCAGCAGCCAGCGGGGTCCGGGTGGGGCCAACGTCCTGACTTTC
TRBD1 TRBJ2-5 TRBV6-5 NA CASTRQGSETQYF TGTGCCAGCACCCGACAGGGGTCAGAGACCCAGTACTTC
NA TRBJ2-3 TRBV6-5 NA CASSLVAASTDTQYF TGTGCCAGCAGCCTCGTGGCCGCTAGCACAGATACGCAGTATTTT
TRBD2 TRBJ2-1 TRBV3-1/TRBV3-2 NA CASRVAGYNEQFF TGTGCCAGCAGGGTAGCGGGTTACAATGAGCAGTTCTTC
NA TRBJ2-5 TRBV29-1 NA CSELRGFGETQYF TGCAGCGAGCTCAGGGGTTTTGGAGAGACCCAGTACTTC